These T cell receptor beta chains were read from a single sample in a study of CD8 T cells in ankylosing spondylitis. TCRdb called the 5' RACE reads again in MiXCR, with one record for every CDR3 protein. The sample records around 340,000 distinct CDR3 sequences, around 15% being singletons. Sequences were obtained from blood, either unsorted or a sorted T cell fraction (not recorded which). The receptors derive from a male donor with ankylosing spondylitis or in good health (not recorded which). Each CDR3 is given with its conserved first and last residue. The D gene is left open where the match is weak. Only some rows state a clone size, as once, few, many or a class for expanded clones.

TRBV2	NA	NA	TRBJ2-7	CASSQDWGSEQYF	TGTGCCAGCAGTCAAGACTGGGGAAGCGAGCAGTACTTC
TRBV20-1	NA	few	TRBJ1-2	CSARDPTGGYTF	TGCAGTGCTAGAGATCCGACGGGGGGCTACACCTTC
TRBV29-1	TRBD1	many	TRBJ1-2	CSGSGTGGFRVF	TGCAGCGGATCCGGGACAGGGGGTTTCCGGGTCTTC
TRBV7-2	NA	NA	TRBJ1-6	CASSHPREALHF	TGTGCCAGCAGCCACCCCAGGGAGGCCCTCCACTTT
TRBV5-1	TRBD1	few	TRBJ2-1	CASSPGTGAPYNEQFF	TGCGCCAGCAGCCCCGGGACAGGCGCCCCTTACAATGAGCAGTTCTTC
TRBV6-2/TRBV6-3	NA	NA	TRBJ1-2	CASSTNDQNYGYTF	TGTGCCAGCAGTACGAATGACCAGAACTATGGCTACACCTTC
TRBV12-3/TRBV12-4	NA	many	TRBJ2-1	CASSFGRLSSYNEQFF	TGTGCCAGCAGTTTTGGACGTCTGAGCTCCTACAATGAGCAGTTCTTC
TRBV11-2	NA	NA	TRBJ2-1	CASSSPGGHNEQFF	TGTGCCAGCAGCTCTCCCGGTGGGCACAATGAGCAGTTCTTC
TRBV19	TRBD1	once	TRBJ2-2	CASSTKGNRGPNGELFF	TGTGCCAGTAGTACAAAAGGCAACAGGGGGCCGAACGGGGAGCTGTTTTTT
TRBV25-1	NA	many	TRBJ1-1	CASRIAGANTEAFF	TGTGCCAGCAGAATCGCGGGGGCCAACACTGAAGCTTTCTTT
TRBV10-3	NA	NA	TRBJ2-2	CAISTQDTGELFF	TGTGCCATCAGTACCCAGGACACCGGGGAGCTGTTTTTT
TRBV12-3/TRBV12-4	NA	NA	TRBJ1-2	CASSLDRGGVYGYTF	TGTGCCAGCAGTTTAGACCGAGGTGGGGTCTATGGCTACACCTTC
TRBV12-3/TRBV12-4	TRBD2	NA	TRBJ2-1	CASSYRLAGGNEQFF	TGTGCCAGCAGTTACCGACTAGCGGGAGGGAATGAGCAGTTCTTC
TRBV20-1	NA	NA	TRBJ2-7	CSARGLLAGQGEQYF	TGCAGTGCTAGAGGCTTACTAGCGGGACAGGGCGAGCAGTACTTC
TRBV3-1	NA	few	TRBJ2-7	CASSPGVRGPYEQYF	TGTGCCAGCAGCCCGGGAGTTAGGGGCCCCTACGAGCAGTACTTC
TRBV5-1	NA	NA	TRBJ2-4	CASSLDPVHPKNIQYF	TGCGCCAGCAGCTTGGATCCCGTGCACCCCAAAAACATTCAGTACTTC
TRBV5-6	NA	many	TRBJ2-3	CASSQKRLSDTQYF	TGTGCCAGCAGCCAGAAACGACTCTCAGATACGCAGTATTTT
TRBV7-2	NA	NA	TRBJ2-7	CASSRPGGVFEQYF	TGTGCCAGCAGCCGTCCGGGTGGTGTCTTCGAGCAGTACTTC
TRBV7-9	TRBD2	NA	TRBJ2-7	CASSQGLAGGYEQYF	TGTGCCAGCAGCCAGGGACTAGCGGGAGGTTACGAGCAGTACTTC
TRBV7-9	NA	NA	TRBJ2-3	CASGGSPDTQYF	TGTGCCAGCGGGGGATCCCCCGATACGCAGTATTTT
TRBV29-1	NA	few	TRBJ1-1	CSVATGMRTEAFF	TGCAGCGTTGCGACAGGCATGCGGACTGAAGCTTTCTTT
TRBV3-1	TRBD2	few	TRBJ2-3	CASSQQLAGGDTQYF	TGTGCCAGCAGCCAGCAACTAGCGGGAGGAGATACGCAGTATTTT
TRBV20-1	NA	NA	TRBJ2-3	CSANDAYRVITQYF	TGCAGTGCGAACGACGCCTACAGGGTAATTACGCAGTATTTT
TRBV11-2	NA	NA	TRBJ1-4	CASSSPGRNEKLFF	TGTGCCAGCAGCTCCCCCGGACGGAATGAAAAACTGTTTTTT
TRBV5-4	TRBD1	NA	TRBJ2-1	CASSLPLGQGGNEQFF	TGTGCCAGCAGCCTGCCCCTGGGACAGGGGGGGAATGAGCAGTTCTTC
TRBV2	NA	NA	TRBJ2-7	CASSDGEYSLYEQYF	TGTGCCAGCAGTGATGGGGAGTACTCCCTTTACGAGCAGTACTTC
TRBV7-9	TRBD2	NA	TRBJ2-7	CASSPGTSASYEQYF	TGTGCCAGCAGCCCCGGGACTAGCGCCTCCTACGAGCAGTACTTC
TRBV5-1	TRBD1	NA	TRBJ1-6	CASSPRWDSNSPLHF	TGCGCCAGCAGCCCCCGCTGGGACAGTAATTCACCCCTCCACTTT
TRBV12-3/TRBV12-4	NA	many	TRBJ2-2	CASSFFRSGELFF	TGTGCCAGCAGTTTCTTCCGCTCCGGGGAGCTGTTTTTT
TRBV20-1	TRBD2	NA	TRBJ2-5	CSARSGLAGEETQYF	TGCAGTGCTAGGTCAGGACTAGCGGGAGAAGAGACCCAGTACTTC
TRBV5-1	NA	NA	TRBJ2-5	CASSLGEGRRETQYF	TGCGCCAGCAGCTTGGGTGAAGGGCGTAGAGAGACCCAGTACTTC
TRBV18	TRBD1	few	TRBJ2-3	CASSPFDRGKADTQYF	TGTGCCAGCTCACCCTTCGACAGGGGGAAGGCAGATACGCAGTATTTT